The clone carrying this T cell receptor (beta chain) was recorded a few times. Its antigen is unidentified. Study findings and constraints: Larger-cohort validation covered only one TCR beta V-J rearrangement.

Tregs were sorted as CD4+CD25+CD127-/low cells. Trimming removed 0 bases at V and 3 bases at J, with 14 bases between. The CDR3 is 16 residues long. Germline CDR1 reads MNHEY; CDR2 reads SVGEGT. TCRdb re-analysed the 5' RACE reads in MiXCR, keeping a single row per CDR3 protein. The sample has about 8,900 distinct CDR3 sequences; around 53% are singletons. The chain recombines TRBV6-2 or TRBV6-3 with TRBJ1-2; no definite D call. The receptor was isolated from a female donor with breast cancer. The sequencing input was Tregs sorted from a lymph node. CDR3: CASSYSGRSIDYGYTF. The CDR3 region has the DNA TGTGCCAGCAGTTACTCAGGACGAAGTATAGACTATGGCTACACCTTC.